What follows are 31 T cell receptor delta chains derived from one specimen sequenced in a study of DNA immune sequencing with unique molecular identifiers. A 32-plex genomic DNA assay used primers for all 8 TRDV and 4 TRDJ genes. In two to three barcoding PCR cycles, molecules received a 12-nucleotide UMI, then adapter PCR followed. With CATT, TCRdb re-called clones from the multiplex PCR reads. The profile covers about 390 delta-chain clones, with 8% appearing a single time and less than 60% taken by the ten largest. The sequencing input was gamma-delta T cells enriched from blood buffy coat, or unenriched PBMCs (not recorded which). The receptors originated from a human donor in good health.

The gene calls are TRAV29/DV5 and TRDJ1; 8 bases align to TRDD3. No J gene was available from TCRdb, and it was assigned here by a germline match of the DNA. The germline V gene has CDR1 NSMFDY and CDR2 ISSIKDK. The J segment lost 0 bases and the V segment lost 1 base, leaving 8 bases of the junction unmatched. The CDR3 consists of 16 residues. In DNA form, the CDR3 reads TGTGCAGCAAGCTTACACTGGGGGGAGTACACCGATAAACTCATCTTT. Encoded protein: CAASLHWGEYTDKLIF.

This clone has more than one count but fewer than ten. TCRdb's entry gives the protein of a much larger clone, which mismatches this DNA's translation at residue 13, likely from a read error; the protein reported here is translated from the DNA. The chain is built from TRDV2 and TRDJ1; 11 nucleotides align to TRDD3. The CDR3 totals 15 residues. CDR1 GEAIGNYY and CDR2 EKD come from the germline V gene. Here the CDR3 reads CACAQLGDRDDKVIF. The CDR3 DNA is TGTGCCTGTGCCCAACTGGGGGATAGGGACGATAAAGTCATCTTT.

Of note for this clone: This likely reflects a read error, since a far larger clone is one base away. The chain couples TRDV2 to TRDJ1, with 8 bases identical to TRDD3. This CDR3 comprises 20 residues. Germline V CDR1 and CDR2: GEAIGNYY, EKD. As DNA, the CDR3 is TGTGCCTGTGACACCCTGAGGGTTTCTGGGGGACACGAGTACACCGATAAATTCATCTTT. As protein: CACDTLRVSGGHEYTDKFIF.

This clone was seen more than once but under ten times. Since a much larger clone is just one base distant, this may be a read error. The V and J genes are TRDV2 and TRDJ3; D might be TRDD3 (6 bases). CDR1 GEAIGNYY and CDR2 EKD come from the germline V gene. V was shortened by 0 bases and J by 2 bases, with 13 bases between the two germline ends. There are 18 residues in the CDR3. The CDR3 spells CACDTGWGSPWDTRQMFF. The CDR3 nucleotides read TGTGCCTGTGACACCGGCTGGGGAAGCCCCTGGGACACCCGACAGATGTTTTTC.

This clone is labeled as medium-sized (0.01 to 0.1%). The genes are TRDV2 and TRDJ1; 9 bases fit TRDD3. Germline-derived CDR1 and CDR2 are GEAIGNYY and EKD. V lost 3 bases and J lost 2; bases outside the gene matches: 6. The CDR3 totals 15 residues. In DNA form, the CDR3 reads TGTGCCTGTGACCCCTTGGGGGATAAGACCGATAAACTCATCTTT. This encodes CACDPLGDKTDKLIF.

About this clone itself: This sequence is one base from a far larger clone and is likely a read error. The chain couples TRDV2 to TRDJ3; TRDD3 might be the D (5 bases). The V gene's germline CDR1 is GEAIGNYY and CDR2 EKD. This CDR3 has 20 residues. Trimming left V 0 bases short and J 0 bases short, with 17 bases between. The CDR3 DNA is TGTGCCTGTGACACCTTGGGGTCCACGAACGGCTCCTGGGACACCCGACAGATGTTTTTC. This sequence encodes CACDTLGSTNGSWDTRQMFF.

About this clone: TCRdb lists the protein of a much larger clone for this DNA, which differs at residue 4, so this is likely a read error; the protein given here is translated from the DNA itself. This chain connects TRDV2 to TRDJ1, with D perhaps matching TRDD3 (7 bases). There are 15 residues in the CDR3. Germline values: CDR1 GEAIGNYY, CDR2 EKD. Trimming removed 5 bases at V and 0 bases at J, with 15 bases between. This CDR3 reads CACVLLGTDTDKLIF. CDR3 nucleotide sequence: TGTGCCTGTGTCCTACTGGGGACAGACACCGATAAACTCATCTTT.

In the case of this clone: Translating this DNA gives a protein that differs at residue 11 from the TCRdb one, which belongs to a much larger clone; a read error is likely, and the protein shown is this translation. This rearrangement joins TRDV2 to TRDJ1; 7 bases are shared with TRDD3. The CDR3 has 15 amino acids. CDR1 is GEAIGNYY and CDR2 is EKD in the germline V gene. The CDR3 sequence: CACDLLGTDTEKLIF. The CDR3 DNA reads TGTGCCTGTGACCTACTGGGGACAGACACCGAAAAACTCATCTTT.

This clone is large. Other DNA sequences in the same sample also yield this CDR3. The chain recombines TRDV2 with TRDJ1; 13 bases line up with TRDD3. This CDR3 contains 18 residues. The junction had 9 bases not matched to a gene; V was cut back by 3 bases and J by 0 bases. In germline, CDR1 is GEAIGNYY, CDR2 EKD. CDR3 region: CACDPILGDTRYTDKLIF. The CDR3, as DNA: TGTGCCTGTGACCCTATACTGGGGGATACGCGGTACACCGATAAACTCATCTTT.

By share of the sample, this clone is large (0.1 to 1%). V usage is TRDV2 and J usage is TRDJ3, with TRDD3 matching 7 bases. J was trimmed by 0 bases and V by 1 base; bases with no gene match: 11. The CDR3 runs to 20 residues. The germline V gene has CDR1 GEAIGNYY and CDR2 EKD. CDR3: CACDTGSLGVGSWDTRQMFF. In DNA, the CDR3 is TGTGCCTGTGACACGGGAAGCCTGGGGGTCGGCTCCTGGGACACCCGACAGATGTTTTTC.

This clone came up a few times. Since a far larger clone is one base different, this is likely a read error. Other DNA sequences within the sample encode an identical CDR3. This chain connects TRDV2 to TRDJ1, with 11 bases lining up with TRDD3. CDR3 length equals 16 residues. Losses at the gene ends were 2 bases for V and 3 bases for J; bases not matched to a gene: 7. Germline CDR1 reads GEAIGNYY; CDR2 reads EKD. CDR3 amino acids: CACDKLGDTQADKLIF. The DNA of the CDR3 is TGTGCCTGTGACAAGCTGGGGGATACACAGGCCGATAAACTCATCTTT.

Note on this clone: A far larger clone is off by one base, so a read error is likely. Distinct nucleotide sequences in the sample also encode this CDR3. The genes are TRDV2 and TRDJ1, with 9 bases identical to TRDD3. From germline, CDR1 is GEAIGNYY and CDR2 EKD. This CDR3 is built from 18 residues. V lost 0 bases to trimming and J lost 4 bases; unmatched junction nucleotides: 14. The CDR3 DNA is TGTGCCTGTGACACCGTAACCACACTGGGGGACAATGGCGATAAACTCATCTTT. Translating gives CACDTVTTLGDNGDKLIF.

This clone is large by share. V and J are TRDV2 and TRDJ1, with 12 bases that match TRDD3. The CDR3 consists of 18 residues. Germline V gene sequence: CDR1 GEAIGNYY, CDR2 EKD. The V segment lost 4 bases and the J segment 0 bases; nucleotides outside the gene matches: 11. The CDR3 DNA reads as TGTGCCTGTGATCCTCTACTGGGGGATACAGATTACACCGATAAACTCATCTTT. Amino acid sequence: CACDPLLGDTDYTDKLIF.

The sample holds a few counts of this clone. A far larger clone is off by one base, so a read error is likely. Different DNA sequences within this sample yield the same CDR3. V gene TRDV2 combines with J gene TRDJ1, with 13 bases identical to TRDD3. The trim removed 1 base at V and 0 bases at J, leaving 13 bases unmatched. CDR1 and CDR2 (germline): GEAIGNYY, EKD. The CDR3 runs 20 residues. The CDR3 region has the DNA TGTGCCTGTGACACAGTCGCTACTGGGGGATACGGAGGGTACACCGATAAACTCATCTTT. The encoded protein is CACDTVATGGYGGYTDKLIF.

In its sample, this clone was seen a few times. Given a far larger clone just one base away, this is likely a sequencing read error. The same CDR3 can be traced to other DNA sequences in this sample. This rearrangement joins TRDV2 to TRDJ1; TRDD3 agrees at 11 bases. Germline V gives CDR1 GEAIGNYY, CDR2 EKD. The CDR3 length is 15 residues. The CDR3 coding sequence is TGTGCATGTGCCCAACTGGGGGATAGGGACGATAAACTCATCTTT. As protein: CACAQLGDRDDKLIF.

This clone occurred a few times. Only one base separates this from a far larger clonotype, so it likely reflects a read error. In the same sample, other DNA sequences code for this CDR3. The V gene is TRDV2, the J gene TRDJ3; 13 bases align to TRDD3. CDR1 GEAIGNYY and CDR2 EKD come from the germline V gene. The CDR3 loop spans 20 amino acids. CDR3 DNA: TGTGCCTGTGACAAAGTACTGGGGGATACGCGCTCCTGGGACACCCGGCAGATGTTTTTC. The encoded protein is CACDKVLGDTRSWDTRQMFF.

This clone was observed a few times. The chain recombines TRDV2 with TRDJ1; 12 bases match TRDD3. The V gene's germline CDR1 is GEAIGNYY and CDR2 EKD. V shed 6 bases, J shed 0 bases, and the junction held 10 bases outside the gene matches. The CDR3 runs to 17 residues. CDR3 protein: CACNLLGDTPYTDKLIF. CDR3 nucleotides: TGTGCCTGTAACCTACTGGGGGATACTCCGTACACCGATAAACTCATCTTT.

By proportion, this clone is large. This chain links TRDV2 with TRDJ1, with 12 nucleotides matching TRDD3. Germline-derived CDR1 and CDR2 are GEAIGNYY and EKD. After removal of 0 bases from V and 2 bases from J, the junction contained 18 bases not matched to a gene. The CDR3 loop spans 21 amino acids. The DNA of the CDR3 is TGTGCCTGTGACACCATGCAACTGGGGGATACCGGAGCAGGAGAGACCGATAAACTCATCTTT. This translates into CACDTMQLGDTGAGETDKLIF.

This clone is hyperexpanded in the sample. The same CDR3 can be traced to other DNA sequences in this sample. The chain couples TRDV2 to TRDJ1; 7 positions agree with TRDD3. The CDR3 has 18 residues. Germline V gene data show CDR1 as GEAIGNYY and CDR2 as EKD. Germline trimming cut 0 bases from V and 3 bases from J; bases unmatched to any gene: 15. CDR3 residues: CACDTVGGGDIRSDKLIF. The CDR3 DNA sequence: TGTGCCTGTGACACCGTAGGAGGTGGGGATATCCGATCCGATAAACTCATCTTT.

This clone occurred a few times. A single base is all that separates this from a far larger clone, so a read error is likely. Other DNA sequences from this sample encode an identical CDR3 as well. The rearrangement uses TRDV2 and TRDJ1; 7 positions match TRDD3. CDR3 length: 18 amino acids. V was pared by 0 bases and J by 3 bases, with 15 bases of the junction left unmatched. Germline lookup yields CDR1 GEAIGNYY and CDR2 EKD. The CDR3 DNA is TGTGCCTGTGACACCGTAGGAGGAGGGGATATCCGATCCGATAAACTCATCTTT. This encodes CACDTVGGGDIRSDKLIF.

The V and J genes are TRDV2 and TRDJ3; 13 nucleotides match TRDD3. After removal of 3 bases from V and 2 bases from J, the junction contained 3 bases not matched to a gene. Germline CDR1 reads GEAIGNYY; CDR2 reads EKD. CDR3 size: 18 residues. Written as DNA, the CDR3 is TGTGCCTGTGACTACTGGGGGATACGCACCTGGGACACCCGACAGATGTTTTTC. Encoded protein: CACDYWGIRTWDTRQMFF.

The chain joins TRAV14/DV4 to TRDJ1; TRDD2 might be the D (7 bases). No J gene was available from TCRdb, and it was assigned here by a germline match of the DNA. CDR1 TSDPSYG and CDR2 QGSYDQQN come from the germline V gene (reference sequence). The CDR3 spans 27 residues. Trimming removed 0 bases from V and 0 bases from J, with 44 bases in between. The CDR3 region is CAMREGLTVPTKDPVVRILRYTDKLIF. The CDR3 DNA follows: TGTGCAATGAGAGAGGGCCTCACAGTTCCTACGAAAGATCCCGTGGTCCGGATACTCCGTTACACCGATAAACTCATCTTT.

This clone is deemed medium-sized. In nucleotides, the CDR3 is TGTGCCTGTGACACCGTGGCTGGGGGATCCCAGTACACCGATAAACTCATCTTT. Translated, it gives CACDTVAGGSQYTDKLIF. V usage is TRDV2 and J usage is TRDJ1, with 9 bases that match TRDD3. The CDR3 has 18 amino acids. The junction had 10 bases not matched to a gene; V was cut back by 0 bases and J by 0 bases. Germline assignment: CDR1 GEAIGNYY and CDR2 EKD.

As for this clone: This DNA translates differently at residue 5 from the TCRdb protein, which is that of a much larger clone; a read error is likely, and the protein shown is the DNA's own translation. V usage is TRDV2 and J usage is TRDJ1, with 12 bases lining up with TRDD3. CDR1 and CDR2 (germline): GEAIGNYY, EKD. The V gene end was trimmed by 2 bases and the J gene end by 3 bases; junction bases not matched to a gene: 6. The CDR3 length is 16 residues. DNA for the CDR3: TGTGCCTGTGACAACCTGGGGGATACGCAGGCCGATAAACTCATCTTT. Translated, it gives CACDNLGDTQADKLIF.

A note on this clone: Given a much more abundant clone one base away, this may be a read error. The gene calls are TRAV38-2/DV8 and TRDJ1; weak D call: TRDD3 (6 bases). The CDR3 consists of 25 residues. V lost 2 bases to trimming and J lost 0 bases, with 41 bases between them. From germline, CDR1 is TSESDYY and CDR2 QEAYKQQN. In DNA, the CDR3 is TGTGCTTATAGGAGGCGGTCGGCCACCTACTGTGGGATATTACCTCGAACCTGGTACACCGATAAACTCATCTTT. Amino acids: CAYRRRSATYCGILPRTWYTDKLIF.

The chain joins TRDV1 to TRDJ3; possible D gene TRDD2, 5 bases. The J gene, left out of TCRdb, was set here by checking the DNA against germline. The CDR3 loop spans 21 amino acids. Germline CDR1 TSWWSYY, CDR2 QGS. V was clipped by 2 bases and J by 0 bases, with 20 bases between them. The CDR3 region is CALGECPTRGFSSWDTRQMFF. In DNA, the CDR3 is TGTGCTCTTGGGGAATGCCCTACTCGGGGCTTTAGCTCCTGGGACACCCGACAGATGTTTTTC.

By its share, this clone is large. The J gene is TRDJ1, the V gene TRAV14/DV4; 7 bases match TRDD3. The J gene, missing from TCRdb, was assigned here through DNA to germline matching. The length of the CDR3 is 22 residues. From germline, CDR1 is TSDPSYG and CDR2 QGSYDQQN (reference sequence). With 7 bases clipped from V and 2 bases from J, the junction kept 31 bases outside the gene matches. The CDR3 region has the DNA TGTGCAATGACCTTAAGGGGCGGGACTGGGGTTTCCAAGGGATACTATACCGATAAACTCATCTTT. Its translation is CAMTLRGGTGVSKGYYTDKLIF.

V is TRDV2 and J is TRDJ2; TRDD3 might be the D (6 bases). V was shortened by 0 bases and J by 6 bases, with 19 bases between the two germline ends. Per the germline V gene, CDR1 is GEAIGNYY and CDR2 is EKD. The CDR3 loop spans 17 amino acids. Here the CDR3 reads CACDTGLGGPEAAQLFF. The CDR3 nucleotides are TGTGCCTGTGACACCGGGCTAGGGGGACCCGAGGCAGCACAACTCTTCTTT.

There are a few counts of this clone. The TCRdb protein, from a much larger clone, departs from this DNA's translation at residue 11, likely by read error; the protein shown derives from the DNA. The rearrangement uses TRDV2 and TRDJ1; TRDD3 matches at 11 bases. CDR1 and CDR2 from the germline V gene are GEAIGNYY and EKD. V lost 5 bases to trimming and J lost 6 bases; unmatched junction nucleotides: 10. The CDR3 runs to 15 residues. The CDR3 DNA reads as TGTGCCTGTGCCCAACTGGGGGATAGGGACTATAAACTCATCTTT. Translation: CACAQLGDRDYKLIF.

This clone is labeled medium-sized (0.01 to 0.1%). CDR3 sequence: CACDDTGGRSSWDTRQMFF. In DNA, the CDR3 is TGTGCCTGTGATGATACTGGGGGACGTAGCTCCTGGGACACCCGACAGATGTTTTTC. The gene calls are TRDV2 and TRDJ3; 9 nucleotides line up with TRDD3. Losses at the gene ends were 4 bases for V and 0 bases for J; bases not matched to a gene: 9. The germline CDR1 and CDR2 sequences are GEAIGNYY and EKD. CDR3 length: 19 amino acids.

By share of the sample, this clone is large. The genes are TRDV2 and TRDJ1, with 10 bases aligning to TRDD3. This CDR3 has 18 amino acids. Germline CDR1 reads GEAIGNYY; CDR2 reads EKD. The J segment lost 1 base and the V segment lost 3 bases, leaving 13 bases of the junction unmatched. DNA of the CDR3: TGTGCCTGTGACGCTATTAGTACTGGGGGATTCCTCACCGATAAACTCATCTTT. This translates into CACDAISTGGFLTDKLIF.